These 24 T cell receptor beta chains came from one sample sequenced in a study of blood T cell repertoires in COVID-19. Generated by immunoSEQ multiplex PCR, the TCRdb table keeps only in-frame clones and is missing some. The repertoire holds 200,000 or so clones, with roughly nine tenths as singletons. The specimen sequenced was peripheral blood. The source of these receptors is an older man with active or convalescent COVID-19.

This chain joins TRBV24-1 and TRBJ1-2; TRBD1 matches at 7 bases. V dropped 5 bases and J dropped 7; count of bases not matched to a gene: 9. The germline V gene encodes CDR1 KGHDR and CDR2 SFDVKD. CDR3 size: 14 residues. The CDR3 sequence: CATSAQGGARGYTF. The CDR3 DNA is TGTGCCACCAGTGCCCAAGGGGGCGCCCGTGGCTACACCTTC.

The gene calls are TRBV27 and TRBJ1-5, with D possibly TRBD1 on 6 matching bases. The CDR3 covers 14 residues. The ends were cut back, 6 bases at V and 9 bases at J, with 18 bases in the middle. From germline, CDR1 is MNHEY and CDR2 SMNVEV (reference sequence). CDR3 amino acids: CASSQGHPSRPQHF. The CDR3 DNA sequence: TGTGCCAGCAGCCAGGGACACCCAAGTCGGCCCCAGCATTTT.

The V and J genes are TRBV5-1 and TRBJ2-1, with TRBD2 as a possible D gene (6 bases). Germline CDR1 SGHRS, CDR2 YFSETQ. The CDR3 sequence is 15 residues long. Trimming removed 5 bases from V and 3 bases from J, with 15 bases in between. The CDR3 region is CASSTLKGGYNEQFF. In DNA form, the CDR3 reads TGCGCCAGCAGTACCCTCAAGGGAGGCTACAATGAGCAGTTCTTC.

V gene TRBV27 combines with J gene TRBJ2-7; TRBD1 is a possible D gene (6 bases). Deletions cut 0 bases from V and 0 bases from J, with 12 bases between. The CDR3 covers 16 residues. CDR1 is MNHEY and CDR2 is SMNVEV in the germline V gene (reference sequence). The CDR3 DNA reads as TGTGCCAGCAGTTTATCAGAGGGGGAGTACTCCTACGAGCAGTACTTC. Translated: CASSLSEGEYSYEQYF.

The V call is TRBV18, the J call TRBJ1-3, with D possibly TRBD1 on 5 matching bases. CDR1 is KGHSH, CDR2 LQKENI, per germline. V lost 4 bases and J 1 base, leaving 11 bases between the germline ends. The CDR3 has 15 residues. CDR3 loop: CASSRDRDSGNTIYF. The CDR3 DNA follows: TGTGCCAGCTCACGAGACAGAGATTCTGGAAACACCATATATTTT.

CDR3 region: CASSDRVTGQYF. The CDR3 bases are TGTGCCAGCTCAGACCGGGTCACCGGGCAGTACTTC. The chain joins TRBV18 to TRBJ2-7; D ambiguous. The germline CDR1 and CDR2 sequences are KGHSH and LQKENI. V was trimmed by 5 bases and J by 9 bases, leaving 14 bases between them. CDR3 length: 12 amino acids.

The rearrangement uses TRBV18 and TRBJ2-6; a possible D gene is TRBD2 (5 bases). Germline V lookup: CDR1 KGHSH, CDR2 LQKENI. The CDR3 spans 18 residues. V was pared by 3 bases and J by 0 bases, with 15 bases between. CDR3 sequence reads: CASSPLGVANSGANVLTF. The CDR3 DNA is TGTGCCAGCTCACCTCTCGGGGTAGCCAACTCTGGGGCCAACGTCCTGACTTTC.

The rearrangement uses TRBV6-5 and TRBJ1-5; a possible D gene is TRBD1 (5 bases). Germline CDR1 MNHEY, CDR2 SVGAGI. V gave up 5 bases and J gave up 3 bases, with 11 bases separating them. CDR3 size: 14 residues. CDR3 in amino acids: CASSRQGYNQPQHF. In nucleotides, the CDR3 is TGTGCCAGCAGTCGGCAGGGATACAATCAGCCCCAGCATTTT.

The chain is built from TRBV28 and TRBJ1-5, with 8 bases aligning to TRBD1. Germline V CDR1 and CDR2: MDHEN, SYDVKM. Germline trimming cut 6 bases from V and 0 bases from J; bases unmatched to any gene: 7. The CDR3 is made up of 16 amino acids. CDR3 nucleotides: TGTGCCAGCAGATCGACAGGGGCATATAGCAATCAGCCCCAGCATTTT. It yields the protein CASRSTGAYSNQPQHF.

V gene TRBV28 combines with J gene TRBJ1-2; D is undetermined. The V end was cut by 3 bases, the J end by 4 bases, with 12 bases between. Germline values: CDR1 MDHEN, CDR2 SYDVKM. This CDR3 is 14 amino acids long. The CDR3 bases are TGTGCCAGCAGTTTTACCGTAAGAGTCTATGGCTACACCTTC. It is translated as CASSFTVRVYGYTF.

This chain uses TRBV4-3 with TRBJ2-2, with D unresolved. The CDR3 is made up of 16 amino acids. The V gene lost 5 bases and the J gene lost 2 bases, with 15 bases spanning the gap. Germline V lookup: CDR1 LGHNA, CDR2 YSLEER. CDR3 bases: TGCGCCAGCAGCGTACGCCTACAGCTAAACACCGGGGAGCTGTTTTTT. Its translation: CASSVRLQLNTGELFF.

The V and J genes are TRBV19 and TRBJ1-5, with TRBD1 matching over 11 bases. CDR1 LNHDA and CDR2 SQIVND come from the germline V gene (reference sequence). Trimming removed 3 bases from V and 7 bases from J; junction bases left unmatched: 11. The CDR3 is made up of 17 amino acids. The CDR3 here is CASSIFSGTGGQQPQHF. The CDR3 DNA is TGTGCCAGTAGTATCTTCAGCGGGACAGGGGGACAGCAGCCCCAGCATTTT.

The V call is TRBV24-1, the J call TRBJ2-1, with TRBD1 matching over 11 bases. V lost 3 bases to trimming and J lost 1 base; unmatched junction nucleotides: 4. The CDR3 runs 17 residues. Looked up from germline, CDR1 is KGHDR and CDR2 is SFDVKD. The CDR3: CATSDRTGGPSYNEQFF. DNA of the CDR3: TGTGCCACCAGTGATCGGACAGGGGGCCCGTCCTACAATGAGCAGTTCTTC.

The chain links TRBV7-9 to TRBJ2-5; 11 nucleotides line up with TRBD1. V gave up 5 bases and J gave up 2 bases; unmatched junction bases: 4. The CDR3 is 15 residues long. CDR1 is SEHNR, CDR2 FQNEAQ, per germline (reference sequence). CDR3: CASSGTGGIQETQYF. The CDR3, as DNA: TGTGCCAGCAGCGGGACAGGGGGGATTCAAGAGACCCAGTACTTC.

The genes are TRBV7-2 and TRBJ1-1, with a tentative D call TRBD1 (5 bases). Germline assignment: CDR1 SGHTA and CDR2 FQGNSA. CDR3 length: 14 residues. Trimming left V 3 bases short and J 1 base short, with 9 bases between. CDR3 in DNA: TGTGCCAGCAGCTTGGGGGAGGGGAACACTGAAGCTTTCTTT. Protein: CASSLGEGNTEAFF.

This chain links TRBV15 with TRBJ2-6, with D maybe TRBD1 (6 bases). V was cut by 3 bases and J by 0 bases, with 9 bases left in between. CDR3 length: 16 amino acids. Germline-derived CDR1 and CDR2 are LNHNV and YYDKDF (reference sequence). CDR3 amino acids: CATSRDRSSGANVLTF. The CDR3 coding sequence is TGTGCCACCAGCAGGGACAGAAGCTCTGGGGCCAACGTCCTGACTTTC.

The rearrangement uses TRBV2 and TRBJ2-7; D gene ambiguous. V was pared by 6 bases and J by 0 bases, with 6 bases between. There are 12 residues in the CDR3. The germline CDR1 and CDR2 sequences are SNHLY and FYNNEI. CDR3 coding DNA: TGTGCCAGCAGACTCCTCTCCTACGAGCAGTACTTC. Amino acids: CASRLLSYEQYF.

The genes are TRBV18 and TRBJ1-2; TRBD1 agrees at 8 bases. This CDR3 contains 15 residues. CDR1 and CDR2 (germline): KGHSH, LQKENI. V trimming: 3 bases; J trimming: 5 bases; junction bases outside the gene matches: 8. The CDR3 DNA reads TGTGCCAGCTCACCCTCGGGACAGGAGGCGTATGGCTACACCTTC. Encoded protein: CASSPSGQEAYGYTF.

The rearrangement links TRBV20-1 to TRBJ2-7, with 9 positions matching TRBD2. The CDR3 is 18 residues long. V shed 3 bases, J shed 3 bases, and the junction held 18 bases outside the gene matches. In germline, CDR1 is DFQATT, CDR2 SNEGSKA (reference sequence). The CDR3, as DNA: TGCAGTGCTAGTGGCCCCACTGGGGCTAGCGGGAAAGACTACGAGCAGTACTTC. Translated: CSASGPTGASGKDYEQYF.

The table lists this clone with a count of one. The chain uses TRBV5-1 and TRBJ2-3; tentatively, D is TRBD1 (6 bases). V lost 0 bases to trimming and J lost 2 bases, with 13 bases between them. Germline V gives CDR1 SGHRS, CDR2 YFSETQ. The CDR3 has 16 residues. CDR3 amino acids: CASSLGRTDLTDTQYF. Here the CDR3 DNA reads TGCGCCAGCAGCTTGGGTCGGACAGATCTCACAGATACGCAGTATTTT.

As DNA, the CDR3 is TGTGCCAGCAGTGCACAGGGAGATGGAGATACGCAGTATTTT. Protein sequence: CASSAQGDGDTQYF. This sequence joins TRBV6-2 or TRBV6-3 and TRBJ2-3, with D maybe TRBD1 (6 bases). There are 14 residues in the CDR3. Trimming removed 5 bases from V and 5 bases from J, with 14 bases in between. The germline CDR1 and CDR2 sequences are MNHEY and SVGEGT.

The chain recombines TRBV28 with TRBJ1-1; TRBD1 matches 7 bases. Germline CDR1 and CDR2: MDHEN and SYDVKM. The CDR3 loop spans 15 amino acids. V was clipped by 4 bases and J by 5 bases; unmatched bases: 10. CDR3 nucleotide sequence: TGTGCCAGCAGTTCGACGCACAGGGGCCGGACTGAAGCTTTCTTT. It yields the protein CASSSTHRGRTEAFF. The whole variable domain, remainder taken from reference TRBV28 and TRBJ1-1, is DVKVTQSSRYLVKRTGEKVFLECVQDMDHENMFWYRQDPGLGLRLIYFSYDVKMKEKGDIPEGYSVSREKKERFSLILESASTNQTSMYLCASSSTHRGRTEAFFGQGTRLTVV.

The gene calls are TRBV24-1 and TRBJ1-5; the D is unclear. Trimming removed 5 bases from V and 9 bases from J, with 13 bases in between. Per germline, CDR1 KGHDR and CDR2 SFDVKD. The CDR3 consists of 13 residues. CDR3 bases: TGTGCCACCAGTGCCCATGCCGAGGGGCCCCAGCATTTT. Protein sequence: CATSAHAEGPQHF.

The genes are TRBV7-2 and TRBJ1-4; no reliable D call. V shed 2 bases and J shed 8 bases, with 21 bases lying between them. The CDR3 is 17 residues long. Germline CDR1 SGHTA, CDR2 FQGNSA. This CDR3 is CASSLSLLGEGIEKLFF. The CDR3 bases are TGTGCCAGCAGCTTATCTCTTCTAGGAGAGGGCATCGAAAAACTGTTTTTT.